This entry lists 14 T cell receptor beta chains sequenced from one sample in a study of T cell repertoires in cytomegalovirus infection. Each CDR3 protein is one row after TCRdb ran MiXCR on the reads. The repertoire holds approximately 1,000,000 distinct CDR3 sequences, with 25% to 40% as singletons. Their antigens are not known. This material consisted of cultured CD8+ T cells from PBMCs, taken from culture after CMV antigen stimulation. Every receptor here comes from a human donor in good health (CMV status not recorded). Some clones in this sample may be carry-over from other donors' samples.

This clonotype has a handful of counts. The rearrangement links TRBV10-3 to TRBJ2-1; 8 bases map to TRBD2. CDR3 length equals 15 residues. Germline V gene sequence: CDR1 ENHRY, CDR2 SYGVKD. The ends lost 3 bases at V and 3 bases at J; junction bases unmatched: 4. In nucleotides, the CDR3 is TGTGCCATCAGTGAATCTAGCGGGTTCTACAATGAGCAGTTCTTC. It codes for CAISESSGFYNEQFF.

This clonotype was counted only a few times. This chain joins TRBV7-9 and TRBJ2-1, with a tentative D call TRBD1 (6 bases). The V end was cut by 5 bases, the J end by 4 bases, with 12 bases between. The length of the CDR3 is 14 residues. Germline assignment: CDR1 SEHNR and CDR2 FQNEAQ (reference sequence). The CDR3 DNA sequence: TGTGCCAGCAGCAACGGACAGAAATACAATGAGCAGTTCTTC. This gives the protein CASSNGQKYNEQFF.

In DNA form, the CDR3 reads TGCAGCGTTGAAGATGAAAGGCCTGAAGCTTTCTTT. Its protein product is CSVEDERPEAFF. V is TRBV29-1 and J is TRBJ1-1; no reliable D call. Between the trimmed V and J ends, which lost 0 bases and 6 bases, there was a span of 8 bases. There are 12 residues in the CDR3. CDR1 and CDR2 from the germline V gene are SQVTM and ANQGSEA.

This clonotype turned up a few times. The rearrangement joins TRBV4-2 to TRBJ1-3; TRBD1 is a possible D gene (6 bases). The CDR3 has 16 residues. Trimming removed 0 bases at V and 4 bases at J, with 13 bases between. CDR1 and CDR2 from the germline V gene are LGHNA and YNFKEQ. The CDR3: CASSQDQSGAGNTIYF. CDR3 nucleotides: TGTGCCAGCAGCCAAGATCAGTCAGGGGCAGGAAACACCATATATTTT.

The rearrangement uses TRBV5-6 and TRBJ1-1; no clear D. CDR3 length: 15 residues. Germline V gives CDR1 SGHDT, CDR2 YYEEEE. Trimming stripped 4 bases from V and 0 bases from J, with 13 bases between. As DNA, the CDR3 is TGTGCCAGCAGCAACCCCACAGATTTGAACACTGAAGCTTTCTTT. Its translation: CASSNPTDLNTEAFF.

The chain employs TRBV6-1 and TRBJ1-4; no definite D call. Germline loops: CDR1 MNHNS, CDR2 SASEGT. This CDR3 is built from 16 residues. V shed 6 bases and J shed 8 bases, with 22 bases lying between them. The CDR3 region is CASSPRSGIVREKLFF. In nucleotides, the CDR3 is TGTGCCAGCAGCCCCAGATCCGGGATAGTCAGAGAAAAACTGTTTTTT.

As concerns this clonotype: An end of the junction differs from the germline gene, which may be a read error. This sequence joins TRBV10-2 and TRBJ2-7; D may match TRBD1 or TRBD2 (5 bases each). From germline, CDR1 is WSHSY and CDR2 SAAADI. The CDR3 is 15 amino acids. CDR3 DNA: TGCGCCAACAGTGTGGGGGTATCAGACGACTACGAGCAGTACTTC. This gives the protein CANSVGVSDDYEQYF.

The chain links TRBV6-5 to TRBJ2-3; weak D call: TRBD2 (6 bases). The CDR3 length is 14 residues. The germline V and J ends were trimmed by 8 bases and 5 bases, with 17 bases remaining between them. Germline V gene sequence: CDR1 MNHEY, CDR2 SVGAGI. Here the CDR3 DNA reads TGTGCCAGCCTTGGAGGAGGGCCTGGAGATACGCAGTATTTT. Encoded protein: CASLGGGPGDTQYF.

This clonotype was seen more than once but under ten times. The chain couples TRBV7-6 to TRBJ2-3; 7 bases agree with TRBD1. The CDR3 has 17 amino acids. The germline CDR1 and CDR2 sequences are SGHVS and FNYEAQ. With 0 bases clipped from V and 6 bases from J, the junction kept 12 bases outside the gene matches. For the CDR3, the DNA is TGTGCCAGCAGCTTAGCGTCTCGAGGGGGCCAGCGGGATACGCAGTATTTT. Translation gives CASSLASRGGQRDTQYF. Drawing the rest from reference TRBV7-6 and TRBJ2-3, the complete variable domain is GAGVSQSPRYKVTKRGQDVALRCDPISGHVSLYWYRQALGQGPEFLTYFNYEAQQDKSGLPNDRFSAERPEGSISTLTIQRTEQRDSAMYRCASSLASRGGQRDTQYFGPGTRLTVL.

This clonotype has a single count. V is TRBV12-3 or TRBV12-4 and J is TRBJ1-1, with 7 nucleotides matching TRBD1. V shed 2 bases, J shed 1 base, and the junction held 7 bases outside the gene matches. This CDR3 has 16 amino acids. The CDR3 DNA reads TGTGCCAGCAGTTTACCCTCGACAGGGACGAACACTGAAGCTTTCTTT. It yields the protein CASSLPSTGTNTEAFF.

The CDR3: CASSQAGWADTQYF. CDR3 DNA: TGTGCCAGCAGCCAAGCGGGATGGGCAGATACGCAGTATTTT. The chain couples TRBV3-1 to TRBJ2-3; D may be TRBD2 (5 bases). Germline CDR1 LGHDT, CDR2 YNNKEL (reference sequence). V was trimmed by 1 base and J by 4 bases, leaving 9 bases between them. The CDR3 has 14 residues.

This clonotype was recorded a few times. This sequence joins TRBV2 and TRBJ2-5, with a possible D match to TRBD2 (7 bases). This CDR3 spans 14 amino acids. Germline CDR1 and CDR2: SNHLY and FYNNEI. V was clipped by 3 bases and J by 3 bases, with 11 bases between them. CDR3 loop: CASSERGRKETQYF. CDR3 nucleotides: TGTGCCAGCAGTGAGCGGGGGCGGAAAGAGACCCAGTACTTC.

The J gene is TRBJ2-2, the V gene TRBV25-1; no firm D call. Germline V gives CDR1 MGHDK, CDR2 SYGVNS. This CDR3 comprises 14 residues. Trimming cost V 7 bases and J 3 bases, with 12 bases left between them. CDR3: CASKGNWDTGELFF. CDR3 coding DNA: TGTGCCAGCAAAGGGAATTGGGACACCGGGGAGCTGTTTTTT. Full variable domain (outside the CDR3, taken from reference TRBV25-1 and TRBJ2-2): EADIYQTPRYLVIGTGKKITLECSQTMGHDKMYWYQQDPGMELHLIHYSYGVNSTEKGDLSSESTVSRIRTEHFPLTLESARPSHTSQYLCASKGNWDTGELFFGEGSRLTVL.

This clonotype occurred a few times. This chain joins TRBV7-9 and TRBJ1-2, with a weak D call TRBD1 (6 bases). Trimming stripped 4 bases from V and 4 bases from J, with 13 bases between. In germline, CDR1 is SEHNR, CDR2 FQNEAQ (reference sequence). The CDR3 contains 14 residues. The CDR3 here is CASSSGGTPYGYTF. DNA of the CDR3: TGTGCCAGCAGCTCTGGAGGGACACCCTATGGCTACACCTTC.